This TCR beta chain was identified during a study of Ad26.COV2.S vaccination and SARS-CoV-2 variants. In the study overall: Donor was assigned to the Ad26.COV2.S arm of trial COV1001. Doses of Ad26.COV2.S were injected into muscle once or twice, 56 days apart. Study-level results: Breadth measured for non-spike TCRs was similar across vaccine and placebo recipients.

Concerning this clone: Its antigen is unidentified.

Described treatment: about 20 received Ad26.COV2.S at low or high dose, single or two shots; roughly five received placebo; per-sample allocation not given. All samples were drawn on day 63, counting from the first vaccine or placebo injection. This vaccine is an Ad26 vector that expresses the Wuhan-strain SARS-CoV-2 spike. Sequencing used immunoSEQ multiplex PCR; TCRdb keeps in-frame clones, though not all of them. The table has some 370,000 clones, roughly four fifths seen once. The source material was peripheral blood, sampled in a trial of Ad26.COV2.S vaccine versus placebo. This clonotype was sampled from a person aged 18 to 65 who received the Ad26.COV2.S COVID-19 vaccine or a placebo.

The CDR3 nucleotides are TGTGCCAGCAGCGAGTCAGGGGTTCCAGCTTTCTTT. This encodes CASSESGVPAFF. The rearrangement links TRBV9 to TRBJ1-1; possibly TRBD1 for D (6 bases). With 3 bases removed from V and 10 bases from J, the gap between germline ends came to 13 bases. Germline CDR1 reads SGDLS; CDR2 reads YYNGEE. The CDR3 runs to 12 residues. The variable domain in full, completed from reference TRBV9 and TRBJ1-1, reads DSGVTQTPKHLITATGQRVTLRCSPRSGDLSVYWYQQSLDQGLQFLIQYYNGEERAKGNILERFSAQQFPDLHSELNLSSLELGDSALYFCASSESGVPAFFGQGTRLTVV.